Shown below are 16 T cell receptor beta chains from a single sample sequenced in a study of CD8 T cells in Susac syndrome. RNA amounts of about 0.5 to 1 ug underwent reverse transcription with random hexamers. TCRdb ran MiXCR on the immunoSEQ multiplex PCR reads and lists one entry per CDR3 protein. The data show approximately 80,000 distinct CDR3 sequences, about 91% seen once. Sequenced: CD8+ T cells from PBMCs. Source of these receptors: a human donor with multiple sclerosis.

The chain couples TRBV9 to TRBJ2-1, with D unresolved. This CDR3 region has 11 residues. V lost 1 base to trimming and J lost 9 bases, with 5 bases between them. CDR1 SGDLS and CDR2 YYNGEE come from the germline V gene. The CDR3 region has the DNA TGTGCCAGCAGCGTAAGTGGTGAGCAGTTCTTC. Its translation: CASSVSGEQFF.

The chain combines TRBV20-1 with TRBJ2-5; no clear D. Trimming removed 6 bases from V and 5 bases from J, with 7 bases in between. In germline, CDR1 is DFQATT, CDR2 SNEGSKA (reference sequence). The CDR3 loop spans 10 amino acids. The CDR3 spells CSAPYETQYF. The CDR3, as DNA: TGCAGTGCCCCGTATGAGACCCAGTACTTC.

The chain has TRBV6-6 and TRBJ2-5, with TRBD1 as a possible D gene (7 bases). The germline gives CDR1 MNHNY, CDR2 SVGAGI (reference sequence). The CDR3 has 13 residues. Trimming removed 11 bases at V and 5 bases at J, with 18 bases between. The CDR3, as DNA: TGTGCCGCAACTACAGGGGAGGTGGAGACCCAGTACTTC. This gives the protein CAATTGEVETQYF.

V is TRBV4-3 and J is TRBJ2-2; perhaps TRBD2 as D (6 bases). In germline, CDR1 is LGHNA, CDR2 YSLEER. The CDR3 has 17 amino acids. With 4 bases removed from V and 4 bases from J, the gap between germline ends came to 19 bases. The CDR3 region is CASSPVIADPATGELFF. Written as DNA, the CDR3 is TGCGCCAGCAGCCCCGTAATAGCGGACCCGGCCACCGGGGAGCTGTTTTTT.

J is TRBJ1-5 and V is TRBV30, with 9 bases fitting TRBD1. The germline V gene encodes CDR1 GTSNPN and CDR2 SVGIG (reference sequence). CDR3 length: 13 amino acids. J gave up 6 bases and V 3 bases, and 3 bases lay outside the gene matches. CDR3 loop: CAWSTGGGQPQHF. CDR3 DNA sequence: TGTGCCTGGAGCACAGGGGGCGGTCAGCCCCAGCATTTT.

CDR3 DNA sequence: TGTGCTACCCCGGACTGGAGACAGTACTTC. Protein product: CATPDWRQYF. The chain recombines TRBV7-7 with TRBJ2-4; maybe TRBD2 (5 bases). CDR1 is SSHAT and CDR2 is FNYEAQ in the germline V gene (reference sequence). CDR3 length equals 10 residues.

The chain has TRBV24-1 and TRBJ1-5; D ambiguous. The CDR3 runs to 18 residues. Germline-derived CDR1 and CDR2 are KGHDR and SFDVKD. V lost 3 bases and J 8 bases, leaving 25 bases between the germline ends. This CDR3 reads CATSDERMEDRVVEPQHF. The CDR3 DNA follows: TGTGCCACCAGTGATGAGAGAATGGAGGATAGGGTCGTTGAGCCCCAGCATTTT.

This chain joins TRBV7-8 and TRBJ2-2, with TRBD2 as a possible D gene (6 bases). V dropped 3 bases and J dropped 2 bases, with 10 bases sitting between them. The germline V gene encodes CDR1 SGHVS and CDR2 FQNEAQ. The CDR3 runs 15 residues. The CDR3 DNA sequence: TGTGCCAGCAGCTTTTGGAGGGACAACACCGGGGAGCTGTTTTTT. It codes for CASSFWRDNTGELFF.

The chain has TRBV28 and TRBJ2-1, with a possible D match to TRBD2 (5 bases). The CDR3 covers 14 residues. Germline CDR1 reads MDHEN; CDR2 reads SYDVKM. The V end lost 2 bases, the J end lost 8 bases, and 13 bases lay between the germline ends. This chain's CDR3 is CASSLRRWGDEQFF. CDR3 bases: TGTGCCAGCAGTTTAAGGCGGTGGGGAGATGAGCAGTTCTTC. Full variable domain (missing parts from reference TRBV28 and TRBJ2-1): DVKVTQSSRYLVKRTGEKVFLECVQDMDHENMFWYRQDPGLGLRLIYFSYDVKMKEKGDIPEGYSVSREKKERFSLILESASTNQTSMYLCASSLRRWGDEQFFGPGTRLTVL.

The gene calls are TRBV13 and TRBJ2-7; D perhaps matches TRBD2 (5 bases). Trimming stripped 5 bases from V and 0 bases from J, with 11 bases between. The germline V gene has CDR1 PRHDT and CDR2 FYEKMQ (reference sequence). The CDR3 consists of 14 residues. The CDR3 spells CASSLSGSSYEQYF. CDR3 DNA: TGTGCCAGCAGCCTGAGCGGTAGCTCCTACGAGCAGTACTTC.

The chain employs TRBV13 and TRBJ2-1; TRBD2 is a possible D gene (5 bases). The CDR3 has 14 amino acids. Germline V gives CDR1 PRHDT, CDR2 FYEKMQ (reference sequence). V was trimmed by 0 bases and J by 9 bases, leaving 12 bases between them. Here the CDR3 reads CASSLGARRGEQFF. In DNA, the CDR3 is TGTGCCAGCAGCTTAGGGGCCCGTCGGGGTGAGCAGTTCTTC.

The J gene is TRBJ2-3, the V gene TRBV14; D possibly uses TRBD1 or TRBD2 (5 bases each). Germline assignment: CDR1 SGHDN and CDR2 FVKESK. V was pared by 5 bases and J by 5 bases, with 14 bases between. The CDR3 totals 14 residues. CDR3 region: CASSVPGRGDTQYF. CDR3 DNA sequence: TGTGCCAGCAGCGTCCCGGGGCGCGGAGATACGCAGTATTTT. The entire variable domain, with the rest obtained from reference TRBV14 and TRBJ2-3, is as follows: EAGVTQFPSHSVIEKGQTVTLRCDPISGHDNLYWYRRVMGKEIKFLLHFVKESKQDESGMPNNRFLAERTGGTYSTLKVQPAELEDSGVYFCASSVPGRGDTQYFGPGTRLTVL.

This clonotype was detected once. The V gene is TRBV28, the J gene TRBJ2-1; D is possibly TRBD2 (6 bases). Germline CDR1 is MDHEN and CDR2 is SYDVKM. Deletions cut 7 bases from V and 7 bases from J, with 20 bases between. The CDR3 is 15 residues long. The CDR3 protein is CASTPLLGSGNEQFF. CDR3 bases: TGTGCCAGCACCCCTTTATTGGGTAGCGGAAATGAGCAGTTCTTC.

CDR3 sequence reads: CASSSTLLGGDSPLHF. The CDR3, as DNA: TGTGCCAGCAGCTCCACCTTGTTGGGGGGCGATTCACCCCTCCACTTT. This chain connects TRBV11-2 to TRBJ1-6; possible D gene TRBD1, 6 bases. Germline lookup yields CDR1 SGHAT and CDR2 FQNNGV. There are 16 residues in the CDR3. Deletions cut 4 bases from V and 8 bases from J, with 18 bases between.

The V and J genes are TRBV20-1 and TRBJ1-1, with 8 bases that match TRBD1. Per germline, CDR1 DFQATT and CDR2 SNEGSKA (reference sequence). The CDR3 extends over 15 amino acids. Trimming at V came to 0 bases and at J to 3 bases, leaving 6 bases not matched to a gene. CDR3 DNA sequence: TGCAGTGCTAGAGATCCCCAGGGGGCCGACACTGAAGCTTTCTTT. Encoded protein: CSARDPQGADTEAFF.

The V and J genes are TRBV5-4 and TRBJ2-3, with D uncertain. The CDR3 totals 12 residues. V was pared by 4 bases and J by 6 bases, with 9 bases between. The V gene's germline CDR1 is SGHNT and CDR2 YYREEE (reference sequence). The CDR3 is CASSHTVDTQYF. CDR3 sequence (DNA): TGTGCCAGCAGCCACACGGTGGATACGCAGTATTTT.